These 21 T cell receptor beta chains were all obtained from the same sample, sequenced in a study of T cell responses to AZD1222 COVID-19 vaccine. Clones were read by immunoSEQ multiplex PCR, and TCRdb kept only the in-frame ones, dropping some. This table holds about 180,000 clones, about 91% found once. This sample comprised peripheral blood, obtained 28 days after the second AZD1222 dose. These receptors originate from an adult who received the AZD1222 COVID-19 vaccine.

The chain carries TRBV7-3 and TRBJ2-2; D is undetermined. The CDR3 is 15 amino acids. The germline CDR1 and CDR2 sequences are SGHTA and FQGTGA. Trimming removed 4 bases at V and 7 bases at J, with 16 bases between. The CDR3 loop reads CASSSSAQPSGELFF. The DNA for the CDR3 is TGTGCCAGCAGCTCTTCCGCGCAGCCTAGCGGGGAGCTGTTTTTT.

The chain links TRBV6-2 or TRBV6-3 to TRBJ1-6; tentatively, D is TRBD1 (6 bases). CDR1 is MNHEY and CDR2 is SVGEGT in the germline V gene. The V gene lost 4 bases and the J gene lost 7 bases, with 11 bases spanning the gap. This CDR3 region has 14 residues. CDR3 in amino acids: CASSWTVSNSPLHF. CDR3 coding DNA: TGTGCCAGCAGTTGGACAGTGTCGAATTCACCCCTCCACTTT.

This clone appeared once. V is TRBV28 and J is TRBJ2-7, with D possibly TRBD1 on 6 matching bases. Trimming removed 3 bases from V and 10 bases from J, with 13 bases in between. Germline CDR1 is MDHEN and CDR2 is SYDVKM. The CDR3 has 12 residues. CDR3 residues: CASSFLQGSQYF. CDR3 coding DNA: TGTGCCAGCAGTTTTCTCCAGGGGTCCCAGTACTTC.

The chain employs TRBV6-5 and TRBJ2-5; TRBD2 aligns across 13 bases. Germline loops: CDR1 MNHEY, CDR2 SVGAGI. With V trimmed by 6 bases and J by 5 bases, 6 bases remained unmatched. CDR3 length equals 15 residues. DNA of the CDR3: TGTGCCAGCAGCCGTTCGACTAGCGGGGGGGAGACCCAGTACTTC. Its translation is CASSRSTSGGETQYF.

V gene TRBV5-4 combines with J gene TRBJ1-1; 8 nucleotides line up with TRBD1. The length of the CDR3 is 17 residues. Germline V gene data show CDR1 as SGHNT and CDR2 as YYREEE (reference sequence). The ends lost 0 bases at V and 0 bases at J; junction bases unmatched: 7. CDR3 residues: CASSLGPNRGMNTEAFF. The CDR3 DNA follows: TGTGCCAGCAGCTTGGGGCCCAACAGGGGGATGAACACTGAAGCTTTCTTT.

The chain combines TRBV6-5 with TRBJ1-2; D is possibly TRBD1 (6 bases). This CDR3 comprises 14 residues. V lost 2 bases to trimming and J lost 1 base, with 8 bases between them. Germline CDR1 MNHEY, CDR2 SVGAGI. The CDR3 is CASSYRGNNYGYTF. The CDR3 nucleotides are TGTGCCAGCAGTTACAGGGGGAATAACTATGGCTACACCTTC.

V gene TRBV29-1 combines with J gene TRBJ2-1, with 12 bases identical to TRBD1. The ends lost 6 bases at V and 9 bases at J; junction bases unmatched: 6. Germline V gene data show CDR1 as SQVTM and CDR2 as ANQGSEA. The CDR3 is made up of 13 amino acids. The CDR3 sequence: CSVRPGQGAEQFF. CDR3 DNA sequence: TGCAGCGTCCGACCGGGACAGGGGGCTGAGCAGTTCTTC.

V and J are TRBV4-3 and TRBJ2-7; 12 bases line up with TRBD2. This CDR3 has 15 residues. The ends lost 2 bases at V and 2 bases at J; junction bases unmatched: 1. The germline V gene encodes CDR1 LGHNA and CDR2 YSLEER. The CDR3 loop reads CASSQRLAGAYEQYF. The CDR3 region has the DNA TGCGCCAGCAGCCAACGACTAGCGGGGGCCTACGAGCAGTACTTC.

The chain is built from TRBV5-1 and TRBJ1-2; maybe TRBD1 (5 bases). Germline CDR1 is SGHRS and CDR2 is YFSETQ. CDR3 size: 15 residues. V was cut by 0 bases and J by 1 base, with 10 bases left in between. This CDR3 reads CASSLALGGNYGYTF. CDR3 nucleotides: TGCGCCAGCAGCTTGGCCCTGGGGGGTAACTATGGCTACACCTTC.

The J gene is TRBJ1-6, the V gene TRBV7-9; D gene ambiguous. Trimming took off 6 bases at V and 12 bases at J, with 15 bases between the two ends. This CDR3 spans 13 amino acids. Germline values: CDR1 SEHNR, CDR2 FQNEAQ (reference sequence). CDR3 sequence (DNA): TGTGCCAGCAGTATGTTGGATTTCCAACCCCTCCACTTT. This codes for CASSMLDFQPLHF.

This sequence joins TRBV18 and TRBJ1-6; the D gene is possibly TRBD1 (6 bases). The ends were cut back, 1 base at V and 5 bases at J, with 12 bases in the middle. The CDR3 length is 16 residues. The germline gives CDR1 KGHSH, CDR2 LQKENI. CDR3 sequence (DNA): TGTGCCAGCTCACCACTGGGGGGCGCGGATAATTCACCCCTCCACTTT. Its protein is CASSPLGGADNSPLHF. The full variable domain, its missing parts supplied by reference TRBV18 and TRBJ1-6, is NAGVMQNPRHLVRRRGQEARLRCSPMKGHSHVYWYRQLPEEGLKFMVYLQKENIIDESGMPKERFSAEFPKEGPSILRIQQVVRGDSAAYFCASSPLGGADNSPLHFGNGTRLTVT.

This clone was seen just once. The rearrangement joins TRBV7-8 to TRBJ1-3; no clear D gene. Germline CDR1 SGHVS, CDR2 FQNEAQ. The CDR3 runs 13 residues. Deletions cut 7 bases from V and 0 bases from J, with 7 bases between. In DNA, the CDR3 is TGTGCCAGCATGGAGAACTCTGGAAACACCATATATTTT. Amino acids: CASMENSGNTIYF.

This chain joins TRBV6-5 and TRBJ1-1; D is undetermined. Per the germline V gene, CDR1 is MNHEY and CDR2 is SVGAGI. Trimming cost V 7 bases and J 8 bases, with 17 bases left between them. The CDR3 is made up of 13 amino acids. The CDR3 nucleotides are TGTGCCAGCACCAAGTCCCCAGTCAGGGAAGCTTTCTTT. Its protein is CASTKSPVREAFF.

This clone was detected once. The chain has TRBV15 and TRBJ2-5, with 7 nucleotides matching TRBD1. The V gene's germline CDR1 is LNHNV and CDR2 YYDKDF (reference sequence). Germline trimming cut 10 bases from V and 2 bases from J; bases unmatched to any gene: 10. CDR3 length: 14 residues. The CDR3 bases are TGTGCCATCTCCGTAGGGGGCCCGCAAGAGACCCAGTACTTC. It encodes CAISVGGPQETQYF.

This clone showed up just once. The rearrangement links TRBV6-5 to TRBJ1-1; D perhaps matches TRBD1 (5 bases). The germline CDR1 and CDR2 sequences are MNHEY and SVGAGI. The CDR3 is 13 residues long. V lost 2 bases, J lost 3 bases, and 7 bases lay in between. The CDR3 loop is CASSYGTYTEAFF. The CDR3, as DNA: TGTGCCAGCAGTTACGGGACCTACACTGAAGCTTTCTTT.

This clone came up once. The chain recombines TRBV9 with TRBJ1-5, with TRBD1 matching 7 bases. The V gene's germline CDR1 is SGDLS and CDR2 YYNGEE. The junction had 13 bases not matched to a gene; V was cut back by 4 bases and J by 6 bases. The CDR3 spans 16 residues. CDR3 DNA sequence: TGTGCCAGCAGCCCGGGGGGTGGGACAGTGGGTCAGCCCCAGCATTTT. It specifies CASSPGGGTVGQPQHF.

The CDR3 is CASSGLGQGRGEQYF. The DNA of the CDR3 is TGTGCCAGTAGTGGCCTGGGACAGGGGCGCGGCGAGCAGTACTTC. The V gene is TRBV19, the J gene TRBJ2-7, with 10 bases fitting TRBD1. V gave up 5 bases and J gave up 6 bases; unmatched junction bases: 10. Per the germline V gene, CDR1 is LNHDA and CDR2 is SQIVND (reference sequence). This CDR3 has 15 residues. Variable domain in full (rest from reference TRBV19 and TRBJ2-7): DGGITQSPKYLFRKEGQNVTLSCEQNLNHDAMYWYRQDPGQGLRLIYYSQIVNDFQKGDIAEGYSVSREKKESFPLTVTSAQKNPTAFYLCASSGLGQGRGEQYFGPGTRLTVT.

The rearrangement links TRBV6-5 to TRBJ2-1; TRBD1 aligns across 9 bases. Germline V CDR1 and CDR2: MNHEY, SVGAGI. The CDR3 length is 15 residues. The ends lost 2 bases at V and 15 bases at J; junction bases unmatched: 14. The CDR3 protein is CASSYHSGQGKRWFF. CDR3 bases: TGTGCCAGCAGTTACCACTCCGGACAGGGGAAAAGGTGGTTCTTC.

The chain is built from TRBV27 and TRBJ2-7; 7 nucleotides match TRBD1. This CDR3 has 14 residues. V shed 2 bases and J 3 bases; nucleotides not matched to a gene: 4. CDR1 and CDR2 from the germline V gene are MNHEY and SMNVEV (reference sequence). The CDR3 DNA sequence: TGTGCCAGCAGTTTACAAGGGACAGACTACGAGCAGTACTTC. Translated: CASSLQGTDYEQYF.

This sequence joins TRBV9 and TRBJ2-2; 8 bases fit TRBD2. CDR3 size: 15 residues. Looked up from germline, CDR1 is SGDLS and CDR2 is YYNGEE. The V segment lost 2 bases and the J segment 6 bases; nucleotides outside the gene matches: 6. CDR3 in amino acids: CASSVGLAGAGELFF. The CDR3 bases are TGTGCCAGCAGCGTCGGGCTAGCGGGCGCCGGGGAGCTGTTTTTT.

J is TRBJ2-3 and V is TRBV9, with a weak D call TRBD1 (6 bases). The CDR3 is 16 residues long. Trimming cost V 0 bases and J 2 bases, with 13 bases left between them. Germline CDR1 and CDR2: SGDLS and YYNGEE. The CDR3 is CASSVVGWGPTDTQYF. CDR3 in DNA: TGTGCCAGCAGCGTAGTGGGGTGGGGGCCCACAGATACGCAGTATTTT.